The sequence of this T cell receptor beta chain was determined in a study of blood T cell repertoires in COVID-19. This clone was counted only a few times. The sample has other DNA sequences that encode this CDR3 too. Measured with immunoSEQ multiplex PCR; TCRdb has only the in-frame clones, and not every one. The sample lists approximately 480,000 clones; about nine tenths were seen once. The recovered donors of Cohort 3 showed two negative PCRs, clearance, or symptom resolution. V gave up 0 bases and J gave up 2 bases, with 5 bases separating them. Germline V gene sequence: CDR1 SGDLS, CDR2 YYNGEE. The CDR3 is 13 amino acids.

The receptor was isolated from a woman aged 18-35 years who had recovered from COVID-19. The sample consisted of PBMCs or T cells enriched from blood (not recorded which). This chain joins TRBV9 and TRBJ2-5, with a weak D call TRBD2 (5 bases). CDR3 region: CASSVAGQETQYF. As DNA, the CDR3 is TGTGCCAGCAGCGTAGCGGGGCAAGAGACCCAGTACTTC. The full variable domain, in which reference TRBV9 and TRBJ2-5 provide the parts outside the CDR3, is DSGVTQTPKHLITATGQRVTLRCSPRSGDLSVYWYQQSLDQGLQFLIQYYNGEERAKGNILERFSAQQFPDLHSELNLSSLELGDSALYFCASSVAGQETQYFGPGTRLLVL.